This T cell receptor beta chain was found in a study of shared clonotypes between healthy human individuals. J was trimmed by 8 bases and V by 5 bases; bases with no gene match: 6. The germline V gene has CDR1 SGHTA and CDR2 FQGTGA. The CDR3 consists of 14 residues. Study-level points and caveats: The sharing of roughly 5% of naive CD4 clonotypes was seen across a few donors.

Comment on this clone: Its matching antigen is unknown.

On sorted subsets, replicate PCRs used 150 to 250 ng DNA, or about 33,000 T cell genomes. Libraries were prepared by immunoSEQ multiplex PCR; TCRdb keeps only in-frame clonotypes and omits some of them. Among fewer than 1.4 million clones listed, around 78% were seen once. The V call is TRBV7-3, the J call TRBJ2-1, with 10 bases aligning to TRBD2. The sample taken for sequencing was memory CD4+ T cells from PBMCs. Subset given: CD45RA-negative fraction. This clonotype originated in a man in his late teens or twenties in good health. Some clones in this sample may be carry-over from other donors' samples. The CDR3 coding sequence is TGTGCCAGCAGCCTCTCTAGCGGGAGCCATGAGCAGTTCTTC. Translation: CASSLSSGSHEQFF.